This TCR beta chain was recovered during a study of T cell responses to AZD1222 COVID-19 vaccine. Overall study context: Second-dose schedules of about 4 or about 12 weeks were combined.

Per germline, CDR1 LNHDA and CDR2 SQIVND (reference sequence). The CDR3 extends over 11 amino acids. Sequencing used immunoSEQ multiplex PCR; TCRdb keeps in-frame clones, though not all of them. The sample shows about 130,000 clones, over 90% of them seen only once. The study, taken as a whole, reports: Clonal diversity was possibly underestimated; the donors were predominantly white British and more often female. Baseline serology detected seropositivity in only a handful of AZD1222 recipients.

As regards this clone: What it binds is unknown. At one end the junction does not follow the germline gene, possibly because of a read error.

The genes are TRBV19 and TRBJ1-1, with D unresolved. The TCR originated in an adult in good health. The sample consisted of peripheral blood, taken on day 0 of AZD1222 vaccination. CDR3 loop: CASGENTEAFF. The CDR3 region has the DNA TGCGCGAGCGGAGAGAACACTGAAGCTTTCTTT.